The clone carrying this T cell receptor beta chain has just a few counts. This entry is derived from a study of blood T cells in healthy people across ages. A J-beta primer mix and a sample-barcoded 5' primer were used in a second PCR of about 7 to 12 cycles. Every cDNA was tagged by a template-switch adaptor with 12 random nucleotides. TCRdb re-called the 5' RACE reads through MiXCR, storing one row per CDR3 protein. The sample carries roughly 1,000,000 distinct CDR3 sequences, almost 25% recorded once. These same records also appear under a second study, on T cells of mothers and their children.

This TCR was recovered from a girl aged 2 to 10 in good health. Material for sequencing was blood.

In DNA, the CDR3 is TGTGCCAGCGCCAGACTGGCTAACTATGGCTACACCTTC. Protein: CASARLANYGYTF. The chain combines TRBV2 with TRBJ1-2; D is undetermined. The germline V and J ends were trimmed by 8 bases and 0 bases, with 10 bases remaining between them. Germline V CDR1 and CDR2: SNHLY, FYNNEI. There are 13 residues in the CDR3. Based on the CDR3 plus reference TRBV2 and TRBJ1-2, the full variable domain is EPEVTQTPSHQVTQMGQEVILRCVPISNHLYFYWYRQILGQKVEFLVSFYNNEISEKSEIFDDQFSVERPDGSNFTLKIRSTKLEDSAMYFCASARLANYGYTFGSGTRLTVV.